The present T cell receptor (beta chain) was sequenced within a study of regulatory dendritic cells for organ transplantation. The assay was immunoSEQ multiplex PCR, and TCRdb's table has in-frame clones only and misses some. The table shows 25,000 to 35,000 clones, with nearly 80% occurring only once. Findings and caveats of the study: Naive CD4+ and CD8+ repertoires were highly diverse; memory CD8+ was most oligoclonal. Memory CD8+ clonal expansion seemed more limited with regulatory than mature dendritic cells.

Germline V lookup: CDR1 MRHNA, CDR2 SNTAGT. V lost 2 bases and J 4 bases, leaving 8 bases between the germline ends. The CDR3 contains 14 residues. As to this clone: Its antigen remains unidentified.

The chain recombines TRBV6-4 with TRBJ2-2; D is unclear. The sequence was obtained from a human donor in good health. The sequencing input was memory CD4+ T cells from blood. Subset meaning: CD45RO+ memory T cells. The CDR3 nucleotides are TGTGCCAGCAGTGACCTACCGTTCACCGGGGAGCTGTTTTTT. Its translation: CASSDLPFTGELFF.